This TCR beta chain is drawn from a study of cytotoxic CD8 clonotypes in ibrutinib-treated CLL. Measured with immunoSEQ multiplex PCR; TCRdb has only the in-frame clones, and not every one. The table lists about 270,000 clones, roughly three quarters of them singletons. With respect to this clone: What it binds is not known.

V gave up 0 bases and J gave up 8 bases, with 13 bases separating them. Germline V gene data show CDR1 as MGHRA and CDR2 as YSYEKL. The CDR3 totals 14 residues. Broader study findings: Clonality grew at ibrutinib response; at progression, it decreased back toward baseline.

This clonotype was sampled from a human donor with chronic lymphocytic leukemia. Specimen: PBMCs, collected at disease progression, from a patient treated with ibrutinib. The gene calls are TRBV4-1 and TRBJ1-2; tentatively, D is TRBD1 (6 bases). The DNA of the CDR3 is TGCGCCAGCAGCCAAGAGCAGGGGATGGGAGGCTACACCTTC. This gives the protein CASSQEQGMGGYTF.